The 4 T cell receptor beta chains below were found in one sample sequenced in a study of T-cell memory formation after mild COVID-19. TCRdb processed the 5' RACE reads anew with MiXCR; each CDR3 protein has one entry. This table holds about 190,000 distinct CDR3 sequences, 18% found once. Source material: PBMCs or a T cell subset sorted from them (not recorded which). These receptors were obtained from an adult woman who had mild COVID-19 (a few samples of this study predate the infection). Cell type and time point are not known.

This clonotype has just a few counts. J is TRBJ2-7 and V is TRBV20-1; D gene ambiguous. V dropped 4 bases and J dropped 2 bases, with 12 bases sitting between them. CDR3 length: 13 residues. Germline-derived CDR1 and CDR2 are DFQATT and SNEGSKA (reference sequence). CDR3 in DNA: TGCAGTGCTACACGAGGATCACCCTACGAGCAGTACTTC. Its translation: CSATRGSPYEQYF.

The sample holds a few counts of this clonotype. V is TRBV4-2 and J is TRBJ1-1; D not resolved. This CDR3 contains 15 residues. Germline V CDR1 and CDR2: LGHNA, YNFKEQ. V was trimmed by 3 bases and J by 5 bases, leaving 16 bases between them. The CDR3 sequence: CASSQIGLQLTEAFF. The CDR3 bases are TGTGCCAGCAGCCAGATCGGCCTACAGTTGACTGAAGCTTTCTTT.

The chain couples TRBV7-2 to TRBJ2-7, with 9 bases aligning to TRBD2. Germline-derived CDR1 and CDR2 are SGHTA and FQGNSA. Unmatched junction bases numbered 6, after V lost 3 bases and J lost 3 bases. The CDR3 has 15 amino acids. The DNA of the CDR3 is TGTGCCAGCAGCTTGGGGACTAGCATAGTCTACGAGCAGTACTTC. As protein: CASSLGTSIVYEQYF.

This clonotype was seen more than once but under ten times. The rearrangement joins TRBV7-9 to TRBJ1-3; D is ambiguous. Germline CDR1 SEHNR, CDR2 FQNEAQ (reference sequence). Trimming removed 6 bases from V and 0 bases from J, with 21 bases in between. This CDR3 spans 18 amino acids. The CDR3 loop reads CASREPEYVSDSGNTIYF. CDR3 nucleotides: TGTGCCAGCAGGGAACCGGAGTACGTCTCGGACTCTGGAAACACCATATATTTT.